These T cell receptor beta chains were read from a single sample in a study of blood T cell repertoires in COVID-19. Assay: immunoSEQ multiplex PCR; the TCRdb copy retains only in-frame clones and omits some. Of around 310,000 clones in the sample, around 87% were seen once. The sequencing sample was made of peripheral blood. These receptors were obtained from a woman in her forties with COVID-19, enrolled during active disease. Each CDR3 is given with its conserved first and last residue. Fields, in order: V gene, clone size, J gene, D gene, CDR3 DNA, CDR3 protein. The D gene is left open where the match is weak. For some rows the clone size is stated as once, few or many, or as a class when expanded; others skip it.

>TRBV28|.|TRBJ2-7|TRBD2
TGTGCCAGCAGTCGGGAGGGACCCTACGAGCAGTACTTC
CASSREGPYEQYF
>TRBV7-2|once|TRBJ1-3|.
TGTGCCAGCAGCCCCCAGGGAGGGCTGCTGAGCTCTGGAAACACCATATATTTT
CASSPQGGLLSSGNTIYF
>TRBV23-1|once|TRBJ2-7|TRBD1
TGCGCCAGCGGAACGACAGGGCTGAATTCCTACGAGCAGTACTTC
CASGTTGLNSYEQYF
>TRBV5-4|.|TRBJ2-1|TRBD2
TGTGCCTGGGGGCGGGAAGCGGGAGGGATTTACAATGAGCAGTTCTTC
CAWGREAGGIYNEQFF
>TRBV30|.|TRBJ2-5|TRBD2
TGTGCCTGGAGTGGGGGAGGGATGGAGACCCAGTACTTC
CAWSGGGMETQYF
>TRBV5-4|.|TRBJ2-7|TRBD2
TGTGCCACTTCACTAGGCGGGAGCTCTCTCGAGCAGTACTTC
CATSLGGSSLEQYF
>TRBV6-2/TRBV6-3|.|TRBJ2-1|.
TGTGCCAGCAGTTACGGGGGGGCCCTTATGGAGCAGTTCTTC
CASSYGGALMEQFF
>TRBV9|.|TRBJ1-3|TRBD1
TGTGCCAGCAGCGTCTCCGGACAGGGTGGAAACACCATATATTTT
CASSVSGQGGNTIYF
>TRBV9|.|TRBJ2-1|.
TGTGCCAGCAGCGCTGGTACCTACTACAATGAGCAGTTCTTC
CASSAGTYYNEQFF
>TRBV6-6|.|TRBJ2-1|.
TGTGCCAGCAGTTACGAGTCGGGGTATAATTTCTTC
CASSYESGYNFF
>TRBV3-1/TRBV3-2|.|TRBJ2-5|TRBD2
TGTGCCAGCAGCCAAGGTTCCGGGGGGTTCGGGCAGACCCAGTACTTC
CASSQGSGGFGQTQYF
>TRBV3-1/TRBV3-2|.|TRBJ1-2|TRBD1
TGTGCCAGCAGCCAAGAAACAGGGGGATATGGCTACACCTTC
CASSQETGGYGYTF
>TRBV12-3/TRBV12-4|.|TRBJ2-3|.
TGTGCCAGCCGGGGGGCCCGCACAGATACGCAGTATTTT
CASRGARTDTQYF